These 5 T cell receptor beta chains originate from one sample sequenced in a study of siplizumab effects on memory and regulatory T cells. Sequencing was performed with immunoSEQ multiplex PCR; in TCRdb, only in-frame clones are kept and a portion is missing. The sample comprises about 100,000 clones, 94% of which are singletons, and approximately 1.3% rests with the top ten. Sequencing input: non-Treg CD4+ T cells sorted from blood. Receptor source: a human donor in good health.

V and J are TRBV6-5 and TRBJ1-1; 8 bases are shared with TRBD1. V gave up 5 bases and J gave up 0 bases; unmatched junction bases: 5. This CDR3 is built from 15 residues. Germline CDR1 is MNHEY and CDR2 is SVGAGI. The chain's CDR3 is CASSTGQGVNTEAFF. The CDR3 DNA reads TGTGCCAGCAGTACCGGACAGGGTGTGAACACTGAAGCTTTCTTT.

This rearrangement joins TRBV11-2 to TRBJ2-5, with 7 positions matching TRBD1. V dropped 6 bases and J dropped 1; count of bases not matched to a gene: 8. Germline V gives CDR1 SGHAT, CDR2 FQNNGV. The CDR3 totals 15 residues. This CDR3 reads CASRRPGTAQETQYF. DNA for the CDR3: TGTGCCAGCAGACGACCCGGGACAGCCCAAGAGACCCAGTACTTC.

CDR3 amino acids: CSVEAPGNIQYF. For the CDR3, the DNA is TGCAGCGTTGAAGCCCCCGGAAACATTCAGTACTTC. The V call is TRBV29-1, the J call TRBJ2-4; no definite D call. V was clipped by 1 base and J by 6 bases, with 7 bases between them. CDR1 and CDR2 (germline): SQVTM, ANQGSEA. The CDR3 spans 12 residues. Variable domain in full (rest from reference TRBV29-1 and TRBJ2-4): SAVISQKPSRDICQRGTSLTIQCQVDSQVTMMFWYRQQPGQSLTLIATANQGSEATYESGFVIDKFPISRPNLTFSTLTVSNMSPEDSSIYLCSVEAPGNIQYFGAGTRLSVL.

This clone has a single count. This rearrangement joins TRBV7-3 to TRBJ1-1, with no clear D. The V gene's germline CDR1 is SGHTA and CDR2 FQGTGA. The CDR3 runs 13 residues. V was clipped by 5 bases and J by 1 base, with 8 bases between them. CDR3 sequence: CASSISRNTEAFF. The CDR3 DNA follows: TGTGCCAGCAGCATTTCCAGGAACACTGAAGCTTTCTTT.

V is TRBV10-3 and J is TRBJ2-7, with TRBD2 identical over 11 bases. The CDR3 extends over 13 amino acids. CDR1 and CDR2 (germline): ENHRY, SYGVKD. Trimming took 6 bases from V and 4 from J; bases not matched to a gene: 2. The CDR3 DNA reads as TGTGCCATCAGCGGGACTAGCGGATACGAGCAGTACTTC. This encodes CAISGTSGYEQYF.